This is a list of T cell receptor beta chains from one sample in a study of blood T cells in healthy people across ages. Each CDR3 protein is one row after TCRdb ran MiXCR on the 5' RACE reads. The repertoire includes about 570,000 distinct CDR3 sequences, about 26% of them detected once, and roughly 20% sits in the top ten. The sample consisted of blood. The receptors stem from a woman aged 65 to 85 in good health. Each CDR3 is given with its conserved first and last residue. The D gene is left open where the match is weak. Clone size is given for some rows only: seen once, a few or many times, or a class if the clone is expanded.

j_gene	d_gene	v_gene	abundance	CDR3nt	CDR3aa
TRBJ2-5	.	TRBV29-1	many	TGCAGCGTTGAAGGACAGGTCCAAGAGACCCAGTACTTC	CSVEGQVQETQYF
TRBJ1-1	TRBD1	TRBV7-8	.	TGTGCCAGCAGCCCCCTTCAGGGGGCGGGTACTGAAGCTTTCTTT	CASSPLQGAGTEAFF
TRBJ2-1	.	TRBV6-2/TRBV6-3	few	TGTGCCAGCAGTTACGAAGGGGAGGTTCAGTTCTTC	CASSYEGEVQFF
TRBJ2-2	.	TRBV6-1	once	TGTGCCAGCAGTGACACAGGATCAAGCGGGGAGCTGTTTTTT	CASSDTGSSGELFF
TRBJ2-5	TRBD2	TRBV27	.	TGTGCCAGCAGTTTTTTGGCTAGCGGGAGAGGCTGGGAGGAGACCCAGTACTTC	CASSFLASGRGWEETQYF
TRBJ2-5	.	TRBV4-3	.	TGCGCCAGCAGCCAAGGAGTAAAGAAGGATGGAGAGACCCAGTACTTC	CASSQGVKKDGETQYF
TRBJ1-2	TRBD1	TRBV15	few	TGTGCCACCAGCAGAGAAGGGACAGGGTCTAACTATGGCTACACCTTC	CATSREGTGSNYGYTF
TRBJ2-7	.	TRBV20-1	.	TGCAGTGCTAGCGACCTGACTAGGGGGGACTACGAGCAGTACTTC	CSASDLTRGDYEQYF
TRBJ2-5	TRBD1	TRBV7-2	few	TGTGCCAGCAGCATATGGGACAGGGGGCAAGAGACCCAGTACTTC	CASSIWDRGQETQYF
TRBJ2-7	TRBD1	TRBV6-5	.	TGTGCCAGCAGTTACTCGACGGTAGGGGACAGGGGGCGTTTTGGTACCTACGAGCAGTACTTC	CASSYSTVGDRGRFGTYEQYF
TRBJ1-3	.	TRBV20-1	few	TGCAGTGCTAGAAAGAAAGGTGGAAACACCATATATTTT	CSARKKGGNTIYF
TRBJ2-5	TRBD1	TRBV20-1	few	TGCAGTGCTTTCCAAACAGGGGAAGAGACCCAGTACTTC	CSAFQTGEETQYF
TRBJ1-2	.	TRBV25-1	few	TGTGCCAGCAGTGAAATGGGGACCAAGGGGGACTATGGCTACACCTTC	CASSEMGTKGDYGYTF
TRBJ2-2	TRBD2	TRBV7-2	few	TGTGCCAGCAGCTTAGCGAGGCCTCGACTAGCGGGGAGTGGCGGGGAGCTGTTTTTT	CASSLARPRLAGSGGELFF
TRBJ2-5	.	TRBV6-2/TRBV6-3	.	TGTGCCAGCAGTTACCCAACGCAAGAGACCCAGTACTTC	CASSYPTQETQYF
TRBJ1-2	.	TRBV18	.	TGTGCCAGCTCACCACCAGACAGAAACTATGGCTACACCTTC	CASSPPDRNYGYTF
TRBJ2-1	.	TRBV6-2/TRBV6-3	.	TGTGCCAGCAAAGGGCAGAGCTCCTACAATGAGCAGTTCTTC	CASKGQSSYNEQFF
TRBJ1-1	.	TRBV29-1	few	TGCAGCGTTTCCCTCGCCCAAAACAGGGCCGGAGCTTTCTTT	CSVSLAQNRAGAFF
TRBJ2-7	TRBD1	TRBV5-6	few	TGTGCCAGCAGCTTGACCGGACAGGGGGTCGAGCAGTACTTC	CASSLTGQGVEQYF
TRBJ2-4	TRBD2	TRBV20-1	.	TGCAGTGCTTACTTAGCGGGGGGCCCAAAAAACATTCAGTACTTC	CSAYLAGGPKNIQYF
TRBJ1-2	.	TRBV20-1	.	TGCAGTGCTGGGGCGGCTTATGGCTACACCTTC	CSAGAAYGYTF
TRBJ2-6	.	TRBV19	.	TGTGCCAGTAGTAGACCCTCTGGGGCCAACGTCCTGACTTTC	CASSRPSGANVLTF
TRBJ1-4	.	TRBV20-1	few	TGCAGTGCTCAGACAGGTGCAACTAATGAAAAACTGTTTTTT	CSAQTGATNEKLFF
TRBJ1-2	TRBD1	TRBV9	.	TGTGCCAGCAGCGCGATTCCAGGGGGCGCATATGGCTACACCTTC	CASSAIPGGAYGYTF
TRBJ2-5	.	TRBV5-1	.	TGCGCCAGAAGGGACTCGCGTTATTTC	CARRDSRYF
TRBJ1-5	TRBD1	TRBV19	.	TGTGCCAGTAAGTTGGCCGGGACAGGCAATCAGCCCCAGCATTTT	CASKLAGTGNQPQHF
TRBJ2-5	TRBD2	TRBV12-3/TRBV12-4	few	TGTGCCAGCACCCGAGCGGGAGAGCAAGAGACCCAGTACTTC	CASTRAGEQETQYF